This passage covers 31 T cell receptor beta chains from one sample sequenced in a study of T cell repertoires in cytomegalovirus infection. Which antigens these TCRs recognize remains unknown. One entry per CDR3 protein results from TCRdb running MiXCR on the reads. The table lists 360,000 or so distinct CDR3 sequences, just under 35% of them singletons. The sample was cultured PBMCs, taken from culture after CMV antigen stimulation. All receptors derive from a human donor in good health (CMV status not recorded). Some clones in this sample may be carry-over from other donors' samples.

This chain connects TRBV12-5 to TRBJ1-2; D call uncertain. The CDR3 has 13 residues. From germline, CDR1 is LGHNT and CDR2 FRNRAP. Trimming shortened V by 5 bases and J by 8 bases, and 15 bases separated the two germline ends. CDR3 region: CASGPGPSRGYTF. The DNA for the CDR3 is TGTGCTAGTGGTCCCGGACCGAGTCGGGGCTACACCTTC.

The V and J genes are TRBV6-6 and TRBJ2-1; TRBD2 agrees at 7 bases. This CDR3 contains 15 residues. The J segment lost 2 bases and the V segment lost 6 bases, leaving 7 bases of the junction unmatched. Germline V gene lookup returns CDR1 MNHNY and CDR2 SVGAGI (reference sequence). As DNA, the CDR3 is TGTGCCAGCAGGGAGAGCGGGAACCCCTACAATGAGCAGTTCTTC. Protein: CASRESGNPYNEQFF.

This clonotype was seen only a few times. The chain employs TRBV12-3 or TRBV12-4 and TRBJ2-1, with D tentatively TRBD2 (5 bases). V lost 3 bases and J lost 0, with 9 bases in between. The CDR3 is made up of 15 amino acids. This CDR3 is CASSLRVGSYNEQFF. CDR3 nucleotide sequence: TGTGCCAGCAGTTTGCGGGTAGGCTCCTACAATGAGCAGTTCTTC.

The chain carries TRBV12-3 or TRBV12-4 and TRBJ2-3; TRBD2 matches 12 bases. The CDR3 totals 15 residues. The V segment lost 7 bases and the J segment 5 bases; nucleotides outside the gene matches: 7. The CDR3, as DNA: TGTGCCAGCAATCCTAGCGGGAGGGCCTTAGATACGCAGTATTTT. Its protein product is CASNPSGRALDTQYF.

This chain joins TRBV10-3 and TRBJ2-3, with 14 positions matching TRBD2. CDR1 ENHRY and CDR2 SYGVKD come from the germline V gene. The CDR3 has 14 amino acids. V dropped 10 bases and J dropped 5; count of bases not matched to a gene: 5. CDR3 DNA: TGTGCCACCGCGACTAGCGGGAGGGAAGATACGCAGTATTTT. Protein sequence: CATATSGREDTQYF.

This clonotype showed up just a few times. V usage is TRBV7-9 and J usage is TRBJ2-5, with D unclear. Looked up from germline, CDR1 is SEHNR and CDR2 is FQNEAQ (reference sequence). The CDR3 is 13 amino acids. The V end was cut by 3 bases, the J end by 5 bases, with 10 bases between. The CDR3 sequence is CASSFVSEETQYF. CDR3 DNA sequence: TGTGCCAGCAGCTTCGTCTCGGAGGAGACCCAGTACTTC.

This clonotype was recorded a few times. The chain carries TRBV28 and TRBJ2-2; weak D call: TRBD2 (6 bases). Germline CDR1 and CDR2: MDHEN and SYDVKM. With 8 bases removed from V and 6 bases from J, the gap between germline ends came to 16 bases. The CDR3 extends over 14 amino acids. The DNA for the CDR3 is TGTGCCAGCGAGGAGGGGAGTCGGGCCGGGGAGCTGTTTTTT. It specifies CASEEGSRAGELFF.

V gene TRBV19 combines with J gene TRBJ2-3, with TRBD1 matching 8 bases. Germline assignment: CDR1 LNHDA and CDR2 SQIVND (reference sequence). There are 15 residues in the CDR3. J gave up 2 bases and V 7 bases, and 8 bases lay outside the gene matches. The CDR3 loop is CASKAAGQVTDTQYF. CDR3 bases: TGTGCCAGTAAGGCCGCGGGACAGGTCACAGATACGCAGTATTTT.

A few counts support this clonotype. The chain joins TRBV6-1 to TRBJ1-6; 7 bases are shared with TRBD1. The V gene end was trimmed by 5 bases and the J gene end by 10 bases; junction bases not matched to a gene: 8. CDR3 size: 14 residues. Germline V gene lookup returns CDR1 MNHNS and CDR2 SASEGT. CDR3 amino acids: CASSSDREYSPLHF. DNA for the CDR3: TGTGCCAGCAGTTCCGACAGGGAATACTCACCCCTCCACTTT.

This chain joins TRBV18 and TRBJ1-2; TRBD1 matches at 8 bases. V lost 3 bases, J lost 8 bases, and 8 bases stayed unmatched. The CDR3 is 14 residues long. Germline loops: CDR1 KGHSH, CDR2 LQKENI. As DNA, the CDR3 is TGTGCCAGCTCACCCTTGGACAGGGCGGACGGCTACACCTTC. Translating it yields CASSPLDRADGYTF.

This chain joins TRBV7-8 and TRBJ2-1, with a weak D call TRBD2 (6 bases). The CDR3 is 15 amino acids. V was shortened by 1 base and J by 6 bases, with 13 bases between the two germline ends. From germline, CDR1 is SGHVS and CDR2 FQNEAQ. The CDR3 region has the DNA TGTGCCAGCAGCTTAGTCGGAGGGGTAACCAATGAGCAGTTCTTC. Amino acid sequence: CASSLVGGVTNEQFF.

The V call is TRBV7-2, the J call TRBJ2-5; tentatively, D is TRBD1 or TRBD2 (7 bases each). Trimming took 5 bases from V and 3 from J, leaving 22 bases between them. Germline loops: CDR1 SGHTA, CDR2 FQGNSA. The CDR3 covers 17 residues. CDR3 amino acids: CASSPHRGAGREETQYF. CDR3 DNA sequence: TGTGCCAGCAGCCCACACAGGGGAGCGGGAAGGGAAGAGACCCAGTACTTC.

CDR3 in DNA: TGTGCCAGCAGCGCCTGGGGACAGGTTATGAACACTGAAGCTTTCTTT. As protein: CASSAWGQVMNTEAFF. The chain recombines TRBV7-9 with TRBJ1-1; 8 bases fit TRBD1. The CDR3 totals 16 residues. V trimming: 5 bases; J trimming: 0 bases; junction bases outside the gene matches: 8. Germline V gives CDR1 SEHNR, CDR2 FQNEAQ (reference sequence). The full variable domain, rest sourced from reference TRBV7-9 and TRBJ1-1, is DTGVSQNPRHKITKRGQNVTFRCDPISEHNRLYWYRQTLGQGPEFLTYFQNEAQLEKSRLLSDRFSAERPKGSFSTLEIQRTEQGDSAMYLCASSAWGQVMNTEAFFGQGTRLTVV.

The chain couples TRBV6-5 to TRBJ1-6; D ambiguous. The CDR3 spans 14 residues. Per the germline V gene, CDR1 is MNHEY and CDR2 is SVGAGI. V lost 2 bases to trimming and J lost 4 bases, with 6 bases between them. This chain's CDR3 is CASSYGQYNSPLHF. The CDR3 bases are TGTGCCAGCAGTTACGGGCAGTATAATTCACCCCTCCACTTT.

This clonotype was counted between two and nine times. The J gene is TRBJ2-5, the V gene TRBV6-5; 10 positions match TRBD1. The CDR3 is 16 residues long. Germline CDR1 MNHEY, CDR2 SVGAGI. With V trimmed by 1 base and J by 4 bases, 6 bases remained unmatched. The CDR3 region has the DNA TGTGCCAGCAGTTACTATGGGACAGGGGCGGGAGAGACCCAGTACTTC. It yields the protein CASSYYGTGAGETQYF.

This clonotype was picked up a small number of times. The V call is TRBV19, the J call TRBJ2-1, with D perhaps TRBD2 (6 bases). CDR3 size: 14 residues. Trimming stripped 3 bases from V and 6 bases from J, with 12 bases between. The germline CDR1 and CDR2 sequences are LNHDA and SQIVND (reference sequence). The CDR3 reads CASSMAGPPNEQFF. DNA for the CDR3: TGTGCCAGTAGTATGGCGGGACCCCCCAATGAGCAGTTCTTC.

This chain joins TRBV7-8 and TRBJ1-5, with 7 positions matching TRBD1. The CDR3 runs to 18 residues. V was clipped by 5 bases and J by 1 base; unmatched bases: 14. Germline V gene data show CDR1 as SGHVS and CDR2 as FQNEAQ. CDR3: CASSRRQGPSTSNQPQHF. CDR3 DNA: TGTGCCAGCAGCAGACGACAGGGCCCCAGCACCAGCAATCAGCCCCAGCATTTT.

Concerning this clonotype: A much more abundant neighbour one base away suggests this may be a read error. The chain is built from TRBV7-2 and TRBJ1-5, with D unresolved. The CDR3 totals 14 residues. Germline CDR1 is SGHTA and CDR2 is FQGNSA. The CDR3 protein is CASSLSGTNQPQRF. Written as DNA, the CDR3 is TGTGCCAGCAGCTTGTCGGGAACTAATCAGCCCCAGCGTTTT.

J is TRBJ2-3 and V is TRBV7-6; 12 nucleotides align to TRBD2. This CDR3 spans 18 amino acids. Per the germline V gene, CDR1 is SGHVS and CDR2 is FNYEAQ. V trimming: 1 base; J trimming: 4 bases; junction bases outside the gene matches: 9. CDR3 loop: CASSLEIGASGRADTQYF. CDR3 nucleotides: TGTGCCAGCAGCTTAGAAATAGGGGCTAGCGGGAGGGCAGATACGCAGTATTTT.

The V and J genes are TRBV6-5 and TRBJ2-7; 7 bases fit TRBD2. The V gene's germline CDR1 is MNHEY and CDR2 SVGAGI. The ends lost 7 bases at V and 6 bases at J; junction bases unmatched: 9. This CDR3 has 13 amino acids. CDR3 sequence: CASTLAPGGEQYV. The CDR3 DNA is TGTGCCAGCACCCTGGCCCCGGGGGGCGAGCAGTACGTC.

In this sample, this clonotype turned up many times. The genes are TRBV7-2 and TRBJ2-2; 8 bases fit TRBD2. The V segment lost 5 bases and the J segment 5 bases; nucleotides outside the gene matches: 7. Germline CDR1 and CDR2: SGHTA and FQGNSA. The CDR3 covers 15 residues. Written as DNA, the CDR3 is TGTGCCAGCAGCCCCGGGACTAGTTCAACCGGGGAGCTGTTTTTT. This translates into CASSPGTSSTGELFF.

Notes on this clonotype: Sequence at one end of the junction differs from germline and may be a read error. This sequence joins TRBV6-2 or TRBV6-3 and TRBJ2-3, with TRBD2 as a possible D gene (6 bases). CDR1 and CDR2 (germline): MNHEY, SVGEGT. The CDR3 is made up of 12 amino acids. CDR3 nucleotide sequence: TGTGCCAGCAGTTACGGTGTTAGCGGAGATATTTTT. Its translation: CASSYGVSGDIF.

The J gene is TRBJ1-5, the V gene TRBV19, with 7 bases aligning to TRBD1. CDR1 and CDR2 from the germline V gene are LNHDA and SQIVND (reference sequence). Losses at the gene ends were 10 bases for V and 4 bases for J; bases not matched to a gene: 7. The CDR3 is made up of 13 amino acids. The DNA for the CDR3 is TGTGCCACAGACCGGGACAGAAATCAGCCCCAGCATTTT. Protein: CATDRDRNQPQHF.

A few counts support this clonotype. The V and J genes are TRBV7-9 and TRBJ1-2, with D maybe TRBD1 (6 bases). CDR1 is SEHNR, CDR2 FQNEAQ, per germline (reference sequence). The CDR3 has 16 amino acids. V was shortened by 5 bases and J by 2 bases, with 18 bases between the two germline ends. The CDR3 nucleotides read TGTGCCAGCAGCCAAGGCAAGGGACAAGTAAACTATGGCTACACCTTC. Its protein is CASSQGKGQVNYGYTF.

A few counts support this clonotype. This chain uses TRBV19 with TRBJ2-1; TRBD2 agrees at 11 bases. The germline CDR1 and CDR2 sequences are LNHDA and SQIVND (reference sequence). This CDR3 is built from 16 residues. Unmatched junction bases numbered 6, after V lost 1 base and J lost 7 bases. DNA for the CDR3: TGTGCCAGTAGTATAGCGGATAGCGGGAGGGGAAATGAGCAGTTCTTC. The encoded protein is CASSIADSGRGNEQFF.

This clonotype came up a few times. The chain links TRBV12-3 or TRBV12-4 to TRBJ1-6; D perhaps matches TRBD1 (6 bases). V lost 10 bases and J 10 bases, leaving 17 bases between the germline ends. The CDR3 has 13 residues. The CDR3 DNA follows: TGTGCCACTCGCGGGGGCGGAGGGTCACCCCTCCACTTT. It yields the protein CATRGGGGSPLHF.

This clonotype was observed a handful of times. This chain uses TRBV19 with TRBJ2-6, with D possibly matching TRBD2 (5 bases). Germline V CDR1 and CDR2: LNHDA, SQIVND (reference sequence). V was cut by 3 bases and J by 0 bases, with 12 bases left in between. The CDR3 extends over 17 amino acids. This CDR3 is CASSMPGSSSGANVLTF. In nucleotides, the CDR3 is TGTGCCAGTAGTATGCCGGGATCTAGCTCTGGGGCCAACGTCCTGACTTTC.

The chain is built from TRBV12-3 or TRBV12-4 and TRBJ2-1, with 10 bases fitting TRBD2. J lost 9 bases, V lost 2 bases, and 7 bases had no gene match. The CDR3 contains 15 residues. CDR3 bases: TGTGCCAGCAGTTTAAAAGCGGGAGGGCATAGTGAGCAGTTCTTC. Translated: CASSLKAGGHSEQFF.

This chain connects TRBV7-9 to TRBJ2-4; no definite D call. Trimming took off 3 bases at V and 8 bases at J, with 11 bases between the two ends. CDR3 length: 13 residues. Germline CDR1 SEHNR, CDR2 FQNEAQ (reference sequence). The CDR3 loop is CASSFVGGDIQYF. Here the CDR3 DNA reads TGTGCCAGCAGCTTCGTCGGCGGAGACATTCAGTACTTC.

The V and J genes are TRBV7-7 and TRBJ2-2; no reliable D call. Germline CDR1 and CDR2: SSHAT and FNYEAQ (reference sequence). This CDR3 has 14 residues. The germline V and J ends were trimmed by 0 bases and 6 bases, with 8 bases remaining between them. The CDR3 spells CASSLATPPGELFF. DNA for the CDR3: TGTGCCAGCAGCTTAGCAACTCCGCCCGGGGAGCTGTTTTTT.

The rearrangement joins TRBV24-1 to TRBJ1-1; D remains ambiguous. Deletions cut 7 bases from V and 1 base from J, with 9 bases between. CDR1 is KGHDR, CDR2 SFDVKD, per germline. The CDR3 length is 13 residues. In DNA form, the CDR3 reads TGTGCCACCAGGGTTCCGGGGAACACTGAAGCTTTCTTT. Translating it yields CATRVPGNTEAFF.